Sequencing of this T cell receptor (beta chain) was carried out in a study of cytomegalovirus exposure and HLA in healthy donors. Study-wide background: In a later analysis, the roughly 120 validation repertoires were reported to have used the same platform as the approximately 620 first-cohort repertoires. Notes on the study in general: TCR clusters originating in the first cohort tended to co-occur in the approximately 120 validation repertoires, according to a later analysis. CMV antigen specificity of three CMV-associated chains was confirmed in vitro.

The method was immunoSEQ multiplex PCR; TCRdb's version includes in-frame clones alone and lacks a portion of them. The table lists about 130,000 clones, about 96% of them singletons, with 1.5% to 2% in the top ten. The CDR3 covers 16 residues. Looked up from germline, CDR1 is SGDLS and CDR2 is YYNGEE. The V end lost 0 bases, the J end lost 3 bases, and 13 bases lay between the germline ends. Of note for this clone: Its specificity is not known.

The clonotype comes from a man between 18 and 35 years old in good health and CMV-seronegative. Input material: PBMCs. J is TRBJ1-3 and V is TRBV9, with D perhaps TRBD1 (5 bases). CDR3 in amino acids: CASSVEGAHYGNTIYF. CDR3 nucleotide sequence: TGTGCCAGCAGCGTAGAAGGGGCCCACTATGGAAACACCATATATTTT. Together with reference TRBV9 and TRBJ1-3, the CDR3 gives the full variable domain: DSGVTQTPKHLITATGQRVTLRCSPRSGDLSVYWYQQSLDQGLQFLIQYYNGEERAKGNILERFSAQQFPDLHSELNLSSLELGDSALYFCASSVEGAHYGNTIYFGEGSWLTVV.